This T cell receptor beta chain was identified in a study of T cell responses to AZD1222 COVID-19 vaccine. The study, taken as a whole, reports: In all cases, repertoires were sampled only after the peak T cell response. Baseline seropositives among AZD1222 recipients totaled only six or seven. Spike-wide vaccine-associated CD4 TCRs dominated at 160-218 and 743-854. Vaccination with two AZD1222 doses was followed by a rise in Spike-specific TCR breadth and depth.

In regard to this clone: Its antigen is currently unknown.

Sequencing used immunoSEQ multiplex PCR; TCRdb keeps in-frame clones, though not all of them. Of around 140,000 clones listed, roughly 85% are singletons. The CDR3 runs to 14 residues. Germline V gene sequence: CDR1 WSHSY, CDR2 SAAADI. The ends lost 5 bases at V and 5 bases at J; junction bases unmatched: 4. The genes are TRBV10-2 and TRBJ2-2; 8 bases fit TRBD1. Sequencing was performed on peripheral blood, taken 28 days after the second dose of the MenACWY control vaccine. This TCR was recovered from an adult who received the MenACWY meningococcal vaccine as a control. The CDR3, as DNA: TGCGCCAGCAGTTGGGACAGGTGGACCGGGGAGCTGTTTTTT. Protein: CASSWDRWTGELFF.